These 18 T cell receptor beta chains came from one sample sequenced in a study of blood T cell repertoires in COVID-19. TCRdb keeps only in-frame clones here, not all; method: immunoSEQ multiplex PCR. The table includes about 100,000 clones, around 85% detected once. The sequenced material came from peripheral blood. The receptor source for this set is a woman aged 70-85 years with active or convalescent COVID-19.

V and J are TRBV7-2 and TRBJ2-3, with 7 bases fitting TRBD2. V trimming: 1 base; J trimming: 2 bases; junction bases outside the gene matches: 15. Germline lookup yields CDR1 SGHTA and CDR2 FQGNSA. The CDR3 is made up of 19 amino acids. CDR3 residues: CASSLGRFGGRLNTDTQYF. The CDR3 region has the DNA TGTGCCAGCAGCTTAGGTCGCTTTGGCGGGAGATTGAACACAGATACGCAGTATTTT.

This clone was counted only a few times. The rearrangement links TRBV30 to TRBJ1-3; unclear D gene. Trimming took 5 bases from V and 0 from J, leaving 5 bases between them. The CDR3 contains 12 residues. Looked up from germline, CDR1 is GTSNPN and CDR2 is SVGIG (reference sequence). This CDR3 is CAWGYSGNTIYF. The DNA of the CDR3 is TGTGCCTGGGGGTACTCTGGAAACACCATATATTTT.

For the CDR3, the DNA is TGTGCCAGCAGCCGGGACAGGGCAACTCTGGGGGATTATGAAAAACTGTTTTTT. This encodes CASSRDRATLGDYEKLFF. The chain has TRBV28 and TRBJ1-4; TRBD1 matches 9 bases. Germline CDR1 is MDHEN and CDR2 is SYDVKM. The CDR3 is 18 residues long. With V trimmed by 6 bases and J by 6 bases, 17 bases remained unmatched.

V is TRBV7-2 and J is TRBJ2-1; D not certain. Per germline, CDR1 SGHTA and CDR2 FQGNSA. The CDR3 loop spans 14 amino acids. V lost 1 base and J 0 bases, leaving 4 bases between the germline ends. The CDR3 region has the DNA TGTGCCAGCAGCTTAGACAGCTCCTACAATGAGCAGTTCTTC. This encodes CASSLDSSYNEQFF.

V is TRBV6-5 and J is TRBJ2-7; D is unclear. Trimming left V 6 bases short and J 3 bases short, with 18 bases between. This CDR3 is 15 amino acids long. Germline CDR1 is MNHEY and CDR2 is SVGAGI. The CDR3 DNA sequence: TGTGCCAGCAGGGAGACCTTGGGTAGATTCTACGAGCAGTACTTC. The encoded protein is CASRETLGRFYEQYF.

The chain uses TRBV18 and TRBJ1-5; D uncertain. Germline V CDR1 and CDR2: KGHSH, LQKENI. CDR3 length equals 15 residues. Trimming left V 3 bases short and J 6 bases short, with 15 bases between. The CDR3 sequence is CASSPVQAIFQPQHF. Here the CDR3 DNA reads TGTGCCAGCTCACCCGTCCAAGCGATTTTTCAGCCCCAGCATTTT.

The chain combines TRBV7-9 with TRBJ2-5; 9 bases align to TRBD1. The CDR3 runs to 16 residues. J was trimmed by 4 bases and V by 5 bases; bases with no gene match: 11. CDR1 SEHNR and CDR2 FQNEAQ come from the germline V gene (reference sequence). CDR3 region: CASSRNTQGAGETQYF. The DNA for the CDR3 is TGTGCCAGCAGCCGCAACACACAGGGGGCTGGAGAGACCCAGTACTTC.

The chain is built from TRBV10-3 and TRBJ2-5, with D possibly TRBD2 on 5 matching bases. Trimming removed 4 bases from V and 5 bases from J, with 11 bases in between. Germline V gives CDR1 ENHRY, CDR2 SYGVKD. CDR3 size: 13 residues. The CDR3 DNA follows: TGTGCCATCAGTGTCGGAGCGGCGGAGACCCAGTACTTC. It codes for CAISVGAAETQYF.

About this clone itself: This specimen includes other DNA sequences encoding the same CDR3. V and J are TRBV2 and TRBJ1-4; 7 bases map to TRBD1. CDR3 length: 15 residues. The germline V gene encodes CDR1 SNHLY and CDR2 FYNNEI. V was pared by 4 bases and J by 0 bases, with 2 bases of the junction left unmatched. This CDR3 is CASSGDRATNEKLFF. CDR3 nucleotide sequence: TGTGCCAGCAGTGGCGACAGGGCAACTAATGAAAAACTGTTTTTT.

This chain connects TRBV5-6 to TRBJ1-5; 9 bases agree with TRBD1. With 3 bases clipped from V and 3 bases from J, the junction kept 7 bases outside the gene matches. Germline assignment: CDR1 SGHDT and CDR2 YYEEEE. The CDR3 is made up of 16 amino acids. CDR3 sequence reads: CASSSGTGRTNQPQHF. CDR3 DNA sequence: TGTGCCAGCAGCTCAGGGACAGGGAGGACCAATCAGCCCCAGCATTTT. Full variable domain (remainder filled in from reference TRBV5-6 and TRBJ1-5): DAGVTQSPTHLIKTRGQQVTLRCSPKSGHDTVSWYQQALGQGPQFIFQYYEEEERQRGNFPDRFSGHQFPNYSSELNVNALLLGDSALYLCASSSGTGRTNQPQHFGDGTRLSIL.

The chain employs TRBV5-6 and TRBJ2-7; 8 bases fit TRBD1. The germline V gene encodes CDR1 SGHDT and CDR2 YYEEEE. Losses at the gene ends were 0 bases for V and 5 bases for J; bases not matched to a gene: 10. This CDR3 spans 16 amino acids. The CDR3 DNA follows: TGTGCCAGCAGCTTGGGAGGGCTGGCACAGGGGGACGAGCAGTACTTC. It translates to CASSLGGLAQGDEQYF.

The CDR3 DNA reads as TGTGCCAGCAGTTTAACGACGGGATCGTACAATGAGCAGTTCTTC. Protein product: CASSLTTGSYNEQFF. V is TRBV28 and J is TRBJ2-1, with D perhaps matching TRBD2 (5 bases). Germline loops: CDR1 MDHEN, CDR2 SYDVKM. V lost 2 bases, J lost 4 bases, and 12 bases lay in between. The CDR3 has 15 residues.

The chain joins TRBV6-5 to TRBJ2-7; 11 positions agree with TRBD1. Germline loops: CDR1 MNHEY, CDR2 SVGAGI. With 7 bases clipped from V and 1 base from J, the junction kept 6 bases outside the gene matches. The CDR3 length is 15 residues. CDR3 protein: CASIGTGGGSYEQYF. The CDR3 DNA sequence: TGTGCCAGCATTGGGACAGGGGGAGGGTCCTACGAGCAGTACTTC.

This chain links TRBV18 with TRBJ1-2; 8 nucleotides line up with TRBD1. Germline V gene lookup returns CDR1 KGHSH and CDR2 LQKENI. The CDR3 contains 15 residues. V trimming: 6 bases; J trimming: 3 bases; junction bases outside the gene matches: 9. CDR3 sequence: CASSPGQGLDYGYTF. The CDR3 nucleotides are TGTGCCAGCTCCCCCGGACAGGGTCTCGACTATGGCTACACCTTC.

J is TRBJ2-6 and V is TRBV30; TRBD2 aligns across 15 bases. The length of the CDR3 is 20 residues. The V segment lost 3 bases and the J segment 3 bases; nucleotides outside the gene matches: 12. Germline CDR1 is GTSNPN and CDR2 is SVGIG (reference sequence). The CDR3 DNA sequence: TGTGCCTGGAGCACTCCTTGGACTAGCGGGGGGGCCTTTGGGGCCAACGTCCTGACTTTC. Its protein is CAWSTPWTSGGAFGANVLTF.

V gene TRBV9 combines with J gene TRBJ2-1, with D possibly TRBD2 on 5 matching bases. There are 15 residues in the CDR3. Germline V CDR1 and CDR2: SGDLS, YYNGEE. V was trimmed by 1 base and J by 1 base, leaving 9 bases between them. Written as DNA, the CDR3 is TGTGCCAGCAGCGTACAGGACTTGTCCTACAATGAGCAGTTCTTC. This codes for CASSVQDLSYNEQFF.

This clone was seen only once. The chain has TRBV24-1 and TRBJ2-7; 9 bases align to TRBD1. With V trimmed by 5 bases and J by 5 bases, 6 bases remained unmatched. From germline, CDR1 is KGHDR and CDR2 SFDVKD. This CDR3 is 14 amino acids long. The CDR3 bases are TGTGCCACCAGTGGCGGGACAGGGAGAGACGAGCAGTACTTC. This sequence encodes CATSGGTGRDEQYF.

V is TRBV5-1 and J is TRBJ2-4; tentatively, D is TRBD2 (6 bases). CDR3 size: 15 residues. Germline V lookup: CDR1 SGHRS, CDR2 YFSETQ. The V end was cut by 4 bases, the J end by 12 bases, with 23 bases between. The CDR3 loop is CASSQDASPGVRQYF. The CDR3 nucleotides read TGCGCCAGCAGCCAGGATGCCTCCCCGGGGGTCCGTCAGTACTTC.